This T cell receptor (beta chain) was identified during a study of T cells in Graves' hyperthyroidism and ophthalmopathy. Patients aged 18 to 65 had newly diagnosed hyperthyroidism of under 2 months' duration. The CDR3 regions of TCR beta were amplified from RNA transcripts. The TCR CDR3 was amplified in a first-round RT-PCR using the HTBI primer set. One entry per CDR3 protein results from TCRdb running MiXCR on the multiplex PCR reads. There are approximately 430,000 distinct CDR3 sequences in the sample; approximately 14% occur only once, and over 7.5% lies in the top ten. This CDR3 has 14 residues. Germline CDR1 reads MNHNS; CDR2 reads SASEGT. V was clipped by 3 bases and J by 7 bases, with 15 bases between them.

Input material: blood. This sequence joins TRBV6-1 and TRBJ1-2; a weak D match, TRBD1 (5 bases). The sequence derives from a woman aged 18-29 years with Graves' hyperthyroidism. CDR3 in DNA: TGTGCCAGCAGTGAGACTAGCGGGGGGGTTGGCTACACCTTC. As protein: CASSETSGGVGYTF.